A single sample gave rise to the 24 T cell receptor beta chains below, sequenced in a study of shared clonotypes between healthy human individuals. The repertoire was sequenced with immunoSEQ multiplex PCR; TCRdb's copy has only in-frame clones and lacks some. The profile shows about 450,000 clones, more than 75% of them singletons. Sequencing was performed on PBMCs. All receptors derive from a woman aged 40 to 49 in good health. Some clones in this sample may be carry-over from other donors' samples.

This clone was found a few times. This chain links TRBV6-1 with TRBJ1-5; D is perhaps TRBD1 (5 bases). CDR3 length: 16 amino acids. The germline V gene encodes CDR1 MNHNS and CDR2 SASEGT. V was trimmed by 1 base and J by 2 bases, leaving 12 bases between them. The CDR3 DNA reads TGTGCCAGCAGTGAAGGCCCGGGGGAGGGCAATCAGCCCCAGCATTTT. Translation gives CASSEGPGEGNQPQHF.

The sample holds one count of this clone. The chain combines TRBV9 with TRBJ2-7, with D perhaps matching TRBD2 (5 bases). Trimming removed 1 base at V and 6 bases at J, with 14 bases between. The CDR3 consists of 14 residues. From germline, CDR1 is SGDLS and CDR2 YYNGEE. Here the CDR3 reads CASSVRGDEGEQYF. Written as DNA, the CDR3 is TGTGCCAGCAGCGTACGGGGTGACGAGGGCGAGCAGTACTTC.

As regards this clone: One junction end disagrees with the germline gene, perhaps due to a read error. This chain uses TRBV30 with TRBJ2-7; tentative D call: TRBD1 (6 bases). Germline CDR1 is GTSNPN and CDR2 is SVGIG (reference sequence). This CDR3 spans 11 amino acids. The CDR3 protein is CAWSRSGQRVF. CDR3 DNA sequence: TGTGCCTGGAGTAGGAGTGGACAGAGAGTTTTC.

This rearrangement joins TRBV28 to TRBJ2-3; no clear D. This CDR3 region has 12 residues. Germline loops: CDR1 MDHEN, CDR2 SYDVKM. The V and J ends lost 4 bases and 6 bases respectively, with 8 bases between them. The chain's CDR3 is CASSYPADTQYF. The CDR3 nucleotides read TGTGCCAGCAGTTACCCGGCGGATACGCAGTATTTT.

The rearrangement joins TRBV30 to TRBJ2-3; D not certain. Per germline, CDR1 GTSNPN and CDR2 SVGIG (reference sequence). This CDR3 is built from 15 residues. V shed 0 bases and J shed 3 bases, with 13 bases lying between them. The CDR3 sequence: CAWSVRRYLTDTQYF. CDR3 DNA sequence: TGTGCCTGGAGTGTACGGCGCTACCTGACAGATACGCAGTATTTT.

This chain links TRBV25-1 with TRBJ2-7; the D gene could be TRBD1 or TRBD2 (5 bases each). Germline loops: CDR1 MGHDK, CDR2 SYGVNS. The CDR3 is made up of 15 amino acids. V lost 1 base and J lost 4, with 14 bases in between. The chain's CDR3 is CASSEFLGEGYEQYF. The CDR3 DNA is TGTGCCAGCAGTGAATTTCTGGGGGAAGGGTACGAGCAGTACTTC.

The rearrangement links TRBV7-9 to TRBJ2-5; perhaps TRBD1 as D (6 bases). Germline CDR1 reads SEHNR; CDR2 reads FQNEAQ (reference sequence). The CDR3 is 19 residues long. Trimming cost V 4 bases and J 0 bases, with 24 bases left between them. The CDR3 sequence: CASSSWATGLRQDQETQYF. In DNA form, the CDR3 reads TGTGCCAGCAGCTCCTGGGCGACAGGTCTACGACAGGACCAAGAGACCCAGTACTTC.

CDR3 coding DNA: TGTGCCAGCAGCGAAGCCACTAGTTTTCGCGGCACAGATACGCAGTATTTT. It specifies CASSEATSFRGTDTQYF. The chain is built from TRBV21-1 and TRBJ2-3; the tabulated D call, TRBD2, remains unverified against the DNA. TRBV21-1 is a pseudogene segment. The CDR3 is made up of 17 amino acids.

As to this clone: This sequence may be a read error, since a much larger clone differs from it by one base. The V call is TRBV29-1, the J call TRBJ1-2, with no clear D. In germline, CDR1 is SQVTM, CDR2 ANQGSEA. V lost 5 bases and J 6 bases, leaving 10 bases between the germline ends. The CDR3 is 11 residues long. In DNA form, the CDR3 reads TGCAGCGTTTTGACCCACCATGGCTACACCTTC. Its protein product is CSVLTHHGYTF.

This clone was recorded once. This sequence joins TRBV9 and TRBJ2-6; no definite D call. From germline, CDR1 is SGDLS and CDR2 YYNGEE. V lost 0 bases to trimming and J lost 0 bases, with 16 bases between them. The CDR3 has 19 amino acids. The CDR3 loop is CASSVEPHTKFSGANVLTF. The CDR3 bases are TGTGCCAGCAGCGTAGAACCACACACCAAATTCTCTGGGGCCAACGTCCTGACTTTC. Full variable domain (missing parts from reference TRBV9 and TRBJ2-6): DSGVTQTPKHLITATGQRVTLRCSPRSGDLSVYWYQQSLDQGLQFLIQYYNGEERAKGNILERFSAQQFPDLHSELNLSSLELGDSALYFCASSVEPHTKFSGANVLTFGAGSRLTVL.

In nucleotides, the CDR3 is TGTGCCAGCCCTCCGGTTGGAGGGAGTAGCACAGATACGCAGTATTTT. This codes for CASPPVGGSSTDTQYF. The chain has TRBV18 and TRBJ2-3, with D possibly TRBD2 on 6 matching bases. Germline lookup yields CDR1 KGHSH and CDR2 LQKENI. The CDR3 extends over 16 amino acids. The V end was cut by 8 bases, the J end by 0 bases, with 18 bases between.

The chain combines TRBV4-3 with TRBJ2-7; 11 positions agree with TRBD2. Germline CDR1 is LGHNA and CDR2 is YSLEER. Germline trimming cut 6 bases from V and 2 bases from J; bases unmatched to any gene: 9. The CDR3 is 16 amino acids. CDR3: CASRQGTSGPPYEQYF. The CDR3 DNA is TGCGCCAGCAGACAGGGGACTAGCGGTCCCCCCTACGAGCAGTACTTC.

The chain has TRBV4-2 and TRBJ2-7; D uncertain. The CDR3 length is 15 residues. Per germline, CDR1 LGHNA and CDR2 YNFKEQ. Deletions cut 0 bases from V and 0 bases from J, with 9 bases between. In DNA, the CDR3 is TGTGCCAGCAGCCAAGAGGACGGTAGCTCCTACGAGCAGTACTTC. Translated: CASSQEDGSSYEQYF.

The chain combines TRBV5-1 with TRBJ1-3, with 7 bases aligning to TRBD1. This CDR3 is built from 15 residues. With 4 bases clipped from V and 0 bases from J, the junction kept 4 bases outside the gene matches. In germline, CDR1 is SGHRS, CDR2 YFSETQ. The CDR3 DNA reads TGCGCCAGCAGCCCGACAGGGCCCTCTGGAAACACCATATATTTT. It translates to CASSPTGPSGNTIYF.

The V and J genes are TRBV5-1 and TRBJ2-7; unclear D gene. The germline gives CDR1 SGHRS, CDR2 YFSETQ. The CDR3 has 16 amino acids. V was shortened by 0 bases and J by 5 bases, with 18 bases between the two germline ends. The CDR3 loop is CASSLGLGVGENEQYF. The CDR3 DNA sequence: TGCGCCAGCAGCTTGGGCCTAGGTGTGGGTGAAAACGAGCAGTACTTC.

The genes are TRBV6-6 and TRBJ2-7; 14 nucleotides line up with TRBD2. J was trimmed by 3 bases and V by 7 bases; bases with no gene match: 5. This CDR3 is 15 amino acids long. CDR1 and CDR2 from the germline V gene are MNHNY and SVGAGI (reference sequence). CDR3 loop: CASTSGLAGVYEQYF. CDR3 in DNA: TGTGCCAGCACCTCGGGACTAGCGGGAGTCTACGAGCAGTACTTC.

This clone has a single count. The chain carries TRBV5-6 and TRBJ2-5; D is unresolved. The CDR3 has 13 residues. Deletions cut 0 bases from V and 4 bases from J, with 7 bases between. Germline CDR1 and CDR2: SGHDT and YYEEEE. The chain's CDR3 is CASSLAGRETQYF. In nucleotides, the CDR3 is TGTGCCAGCAGCTTGGCCGGGCGAGAGACCCAGTACTTC.

V usage is TRBV19 and J usage is TRBJ2-3, with D unclear. The CDR3 spans 16 residues. Germline CDR1 and CDR2: LNHDA and SQIVND (reference sequence). Trimming took off 0 bases at V and 6 bases at J, with 16 bases between the two ends. Written as DNA, the CDR3 is TGTGCCAGTAGTATAGATCGGGCTAGTTCTGGTGATACGCAGTATTTT. Its translation: CASSIDRASSGDTQYF. The variable domain in full, completed from reference TRBV19 and TRBJ2-3, reads DGGITQSPKYLFRKEGQNVTLSCEQNLNHDAMYWYRQDPGQGLRLIYYSQIVNDFQKGDIAEGYSVSREKKESFPLTVTSAQKNPTAFYLCASSIDRASSGDTQYFGPGTRLTVL.

About this clone itself: A junction boundary mismatches the germline segment, possibly from a read error. The rearrangement links TRBV28 to TRBJ2-7; 12 bases are a match to TRBD2. The germline gives CDR1 MDHEN, CDR2 SYDVKM. The CDR3 spans 17 residues. Here the CDR3 reads CASSFPPRLAGVRRPNF. The CDR3 DNA reads as TGTGCCAGCAGTTTTCCCCCTAGACTAGCGGGAGTCCGGAGACCGAACTTC.

This rearrangement joins TRBV2 to TRBJ1-5, with TRBD1 matching 9 bases. V was pared by 6 bases and J by 6 bases, with 3 bases of the junction left unmatched. CDR3 length equals 13 residues. Germline V gene data show CDR1 as SNHLY and CDR2 as FYNNEI. CDR3 nucleotide sequence: TGTGCCAGCAGGGGGACAGGGCTTCAGCCCCAGCATTTT. Amino acid sequence: CASRGTGLQPQHF.

As to this clone: An end of the junction does not agree with germline; a read error may underlie this. This same CDR3 is encoded by further DNA sequences in the sample. CDR3 coding DNA: TGTGCTAGCAGCTTAGGGACTAGCGGCTACAATGAGCAGTTCTTC. Its translation is CASSLGTSGYNEQFF. V gene TRBV7-7 combines with J gene TRBJ2-1, with TRBD2 identical over 11 bases. CDR1 and CDR2 from the germline V gene are SSHAT and FNYEAQ (reference sequence). This CDR3 spans 15 amino acids.

The chain has TRBV7-3 and TRBJ2-5; D ambiguous. The CDR3 covers 15 residues. Germline-derived CDR1 and CDR2 are SGHTA and FQGTGA. V lost 5 bases and J lost 2, with 15 bases in between. The CDR3 DNA follows: TGTGCCAGCAGCCCCACTCCGGGCCCTCAAGAGACCCAGTACTTC. Its translation is CASSPTPGPQETQYF.

The genes are TRBV7-9 and TRBJ2-3; TRBD2 might be the D (7 bases). V lost 2 bases and J 4 bases, leaving 25 bases between the germline ends. The germline V gene encodes CDR1 SEHNR and CDR2 FQNEAQ (reference sequence). CDR3 length equals 19 residues. Here the CDR3 reads CASSLKVRASGKGADTQYF. CDR3 sequence (DNA): TGTGCCAGCAGCTTAAAAGTCCGGGCTAGCGGAAAGGGGGCAGATACGCAGTATTTT.

V gene TRBV6-1 combines with J gene TRBJ2-1; D is perhaps TRBD2 (5 bases). Trimming cost V 2 bases and J 4 bases, with 15 bases left between them. CDR1 is MNHNS, CDR2 SASEGT, per germline. The CDR3 covers 16 residues. In DNA form, the CDR3 reads TGTGCCAGCAGTGAACGTGGTGACTACCATTACAATGAGCAGTTCTTC. Residues: CASSERGDYHYNEQFF.